This T cell receptor beta chain appears in the sequencing data of a study of Graves' ophthalmopathy and Graves' hyperthyroidism. Study-wide results and limits: Among thyroid clonotypes expanded above 0.001 frequency, most also appeared in blood.

Worth noting for this clonotype: Its antigen is undetermined.

Amplification targeted the TCR beta CDR3 regions, with RNA transcripts as the source material. HTBI-primed first-round RT-PCR preceded second-round multiplex PCR. MiXCR was run by TCRdb on the multiplex PCR reads, yielding one entry per CDR3 protein. In the table there are some 1.1 million distinct CDR3 sequences, about 40% of which are singletons. The CDR3 length is 13 residues. The germline V and J ends were trimmed by 10 bases and 3 bases, with 15 bases remaining between them. The germline V gene encodes CDR1 SNHLY and CDR2 FYNNEI. V usage is TRBV2 and J usage is TRBJ1-2; no definite D call. Input material: peripheral blood or thyroid tissue (not recorded which). The receptor was isolated from an adult man with Graves' hyperthyroidism. CDR3 region: CAITEWRDYGYTF. The CDR3 DNA reads TGTGCCATCACCGAATGGAGGGACTATGGCTACACCTTC.